A selection of T cell receptor beta chains follows, all from one sample in a study of shared clonotypes between healthy human individuals. Measured with immunoSEQ multiplex PCR; TCRdb has only the in-frame clones, and not every one. The sample has 1.5 million to 2.5 million clones; approximately 94% are singletons. Sequences were obtained from naive CD8+ T cells sorted from blood. These receptors all come from a man in his late teens or twenties in good health. Both conserved end residues are part of each CDR3. Fields, in order: D gene, clone size, J gene, V gene, CDR3 protein, CDR3 DNA. The D gene is left open where the match is weak. Not every row has a clone size; where given, it reads once, few, many or a size class.

D: TRBD1
size: NA
J: TRBJ1-3
V: TRBV6-5
CDR3: CASGYHRGPGNTIYF
DNA: TGTGCCAGCGGTTACCACAGGGGCCCTGGAAACACCATATATTTT

D: TRBD1
size: once
J: TRBJ2-7
V: TRBV4-1
CDR3: CASSQHGTGSPYEQYF
DNA: TGCGCCAGCAGCCAGCATGGGACAGGCTCCCCCTACGAGCAGTACTTC

D: NA
size: NA
J: TRBJ2-3
V: TRBV15
CDR3: CATSRDGTDNAPTGESTDTQYF
DNA: TGTGCCACCAGCAGAGATGGGACTGACAATGCCCCAACCGGAGAGTCCACAGATACGCAGTATTTT

D: TRBD1
size: NA
J: TRBJ2-5
V: TRBV2
CDR3: CASSGDREMVQETQYF
DNA: TGTGCCAGCAGTGGGGACAGGGAAATGGTCCAAGAGACCCAGTACTTC

D: NA
size: NA
J: TRBJ1-1
V: TRBV30
CDR3: CAWSLVMNTEAFF
DNA: TGTGCCTGGAGTCTTGTCATGAACACTGAAGCTTTCTTT

D: TRBD2
size: NA
J: TRBJ2-2
V: TRBV14
CDR3: CASSLYSGSIVGELFF
DNA: TGTGCCAGCAGCCTCTATAGCGGGAGTATCGTCGGGGAGCTGTTTTTT

D: NA
size: NA
J: TRBJ2-2
V: TRBV19
CDR3: CASKRGGELFF
DNA: TGTGCCAGTAAGCGCGGCGGGGAGCTGTTTTTT

D: NA
size: NA
J: TRBJ2-5
V: TRBV14
CDR3: CASSQLWSGKETQYF
DNA: TGTGCCAGCAGCCAACTCTGGAGCGGTAAAGAGACCCAGTACTTC

D: NA
size: NA
J: TRBJ2-2
V: TRBV27
CDR3: CASSSANTGELFF
DNA: TGTGCCAGCAGTTCAGCCAACACCGGGGAGCTGTTTTTT

D: NA
size: NA
J: TRBJ2-2
V: TRBV5-6
CDR3: CASSLAPGTLETGELFF
DNA: TGTGCCAGCAGCTTGGCCCCGGGGACCTTGGAGACCGGGGAGCTGTTTTTT

D: TRBD2
size: NA
J: TRBJ2-1
V: TRBV13
CDR3: CASSDPGLAGVGEQFF
DNA: TGTGCCAGCAGCGATCCGGGACTAGCGGGAGTGGGTGAGCAGTTCTTC